These 7 T cell receptor beta chains came from one sample sequenced in a study of tumor-infiltrating lymphocytes in oesophageal squamous cell carcinoma. TCRdb reprocessed the reads with MiXCR, giving one entry per CDR3 protein. The data show roughly 11,000 distinct CDR3 sequences, roughly 60% seen once. Sequencing input: blood. The receptors shown here come from a female donor with esophageal squamous cell carcinoma.

The rearrangement uses TRBV7-9 and TRBJ2-3; D is perhaps TRBD1 (6 bases). V dropped 4 bases and J dropped 0 bases, with 11 bases sitting between them. Per germline, CDR1 SEHNR and CDR2 FQNEAQ (reference sequence). The CDR3 is made up of 15 amino acids. The DNA of the CDR3 is TGTGCCAGCAGCTCCCACGGACAGAGCACAGATACGCAGTATTTT. Amino acids: CASSSHGQSTDTQYF.

Relative to its sample, this clonotype is medium-sized. J is TRBJ2-1 and V is TRBV11-2, with D possibly matching TRBD1 (5 bases). The CDR3 covers 15 residues. Germline lookup yields CDR1 SGHAT and CDR2 FQNNGV. V was cut by 1 base and J by 5 bases, with 12 bases left in between. DNA of the CDR3: TGTGCCAGCAGCTTAGCAGCAGGGTTCAACAATGAGCAGTTCTTC. Amino acid sequence: CASSLAAGFNNEQFF.

This clonotype is deemed large. The chain has TRBV7-6 and TRBJ2-7; 7 bases agree with TRBD1. With V trimmed by 4 bases and J by 2 bases, 8 bases remained unmatched. This CDR3 is built from 15 residues. Germline CDR1 and CDR2: SGHVS and FNYEAQ. The chain's CDR3 is CASSSRWGTAYEQYF. The CDR3 DNA reads as TGTGCCAGCAGCTCTCGTTGGGGGACAGCCTACGAGCAGTACTTC.

The V call is TRBV24-1, the J call TRBJ2-7; TRBD1 might be the D (5 bases). The last part of the DNA fits TRBJ2-1 better; the J call may be wrong. The germline V gene has CDR1 KGHDR and CDR2 SFDVKD. This CDR3 has 11 amino acids. CDR3 sequence reads: CATQGNNEQFF. CDR3 DNA: TGTGCCACTCAGGGAAACAATGAGCAGTTCTTC.

This chain uses TRBV10-3 with TRBJ1-1; TRBD1 is a possible D gene (6 bases). Germline CDR1 is ENHRY and CDR2 is SYGVKD. With 6 bases removed from V and 1 base from J, the gap between germline ends came to 9 bases. The CDR3 spans 13 residues. CDR3 loop: CAISGQSNTEAFF. DNA of the CDR3: TGTGCCATCAGCGGACAGTCGAACACTGAAGCTTTCTTT.

This clonotype was recorded a few times. The chain combines TRBV7-2 with TRBJ2-5, with 7 bases matching TRBD1. V trimming: 2 bases; J trimming: 6 bases; junction bases outside the gene matches: 6. Germline V lookup: CDR1 SGHTA, CDR2 FQGNSA. The CDR3 sequence is 14 residues long. CDR3 nucleotides: TGTGCCAGCAGCTTACCACAGGGGTACCAGACCCAGTACTTC. Translation: CASSLPQGYQTQYF.

The chain recombines TRBV6-1 with TRBJ2-1; D unresolved. This CDR3 contains 15 residues. V gave up 7 bases and J gave up 0 bases, with 13 bases separating them. From germline, CDR1 is MNHNS and CDR2 SASEGT. Here the CDR3 reads CASTSLAGSYNEQFF. In DNA, the CDR3 is TGTGCCAGCACTTCCCTCGCAGGCTCCTACAATGAGCAGTTCTTC.